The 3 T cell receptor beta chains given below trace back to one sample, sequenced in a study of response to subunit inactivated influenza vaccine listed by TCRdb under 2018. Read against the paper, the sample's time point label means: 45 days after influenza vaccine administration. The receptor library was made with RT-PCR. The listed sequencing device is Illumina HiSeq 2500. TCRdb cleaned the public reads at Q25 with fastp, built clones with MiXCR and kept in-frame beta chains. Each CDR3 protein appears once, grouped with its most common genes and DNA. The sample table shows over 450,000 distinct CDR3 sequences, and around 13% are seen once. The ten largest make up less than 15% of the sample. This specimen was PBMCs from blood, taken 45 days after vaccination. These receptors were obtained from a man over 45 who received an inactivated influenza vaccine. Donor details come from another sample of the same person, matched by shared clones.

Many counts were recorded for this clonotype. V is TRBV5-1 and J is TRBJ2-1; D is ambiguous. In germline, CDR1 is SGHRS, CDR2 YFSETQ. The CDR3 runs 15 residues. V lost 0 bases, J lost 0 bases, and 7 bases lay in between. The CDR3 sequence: CASSLGGYSYNEQFF. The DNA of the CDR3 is TGCGCCAGCAGCTTGGGAGGATACTCCTACAATGAGCAGTTCTTC. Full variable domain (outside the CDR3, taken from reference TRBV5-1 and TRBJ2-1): KAGVTQTPRYLIKTRGQQVTLSCSPISGHRSVSWYQQTPGQGLQFLFEYFSETQRNKGNFPGRFSGRQFSNSRSEMNVSTLELGDSALYLCASSLGGYSYNEQFFGPGTRLTVL.

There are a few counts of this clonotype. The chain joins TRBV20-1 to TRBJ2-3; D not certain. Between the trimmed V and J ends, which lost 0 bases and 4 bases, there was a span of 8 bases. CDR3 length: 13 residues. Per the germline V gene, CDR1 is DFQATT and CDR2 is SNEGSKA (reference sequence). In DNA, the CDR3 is TGCAGTGCTAGAGATATAAACGCAGATACGCAGTATTTT. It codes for CSARDINADTQYF.

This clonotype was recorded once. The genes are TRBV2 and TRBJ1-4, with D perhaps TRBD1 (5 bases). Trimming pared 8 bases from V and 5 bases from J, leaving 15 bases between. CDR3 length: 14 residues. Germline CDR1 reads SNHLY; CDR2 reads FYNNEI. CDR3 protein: CASGGAGLNEKLFF. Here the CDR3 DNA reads TGTGCCAGCGGAGGGGCAGGCCTGAATGAAAAACTGTTTTTT.